The clone carrying this T cell receptor beta chain was counted a few times. Its antigen is as yet unknown. TCRdb reprocessed the 5' RACE reads via MiXCR and lists one record per CDR3 protein. The sample holds under 300,000 distinct CDR3 sequences, 16% seen once. This specimen belongs to a study of T-cell memory formation after mild COVID-19. Study-wide points: A second wave expanding day 15 to 37 was CD4+-biased; contracting clones were balanced.

This TCR came from a young man who had mild COVID-19 (a few samples of this study predate the infection). Cell type and time point are not known. Specimen: PBMCs or a T cell subset sorted from them (not recorded which).

The CDR3 region has the DNA TGTGCCAGCAGTTTAGTGATATTTACAGGGACGTCGCTTGAGACCCAGTACTTC. Translated, it gives CASSLVIFTGTSLETQYF. The genes are TRBV12-3 or TRBV12-4 and TRBJ2-5, with D perhaps matching TRBD1 (6 bases). Deletions cut 1 base from V and 5 bases from J, with 23 bases between. This CDR3 has 18 residues.